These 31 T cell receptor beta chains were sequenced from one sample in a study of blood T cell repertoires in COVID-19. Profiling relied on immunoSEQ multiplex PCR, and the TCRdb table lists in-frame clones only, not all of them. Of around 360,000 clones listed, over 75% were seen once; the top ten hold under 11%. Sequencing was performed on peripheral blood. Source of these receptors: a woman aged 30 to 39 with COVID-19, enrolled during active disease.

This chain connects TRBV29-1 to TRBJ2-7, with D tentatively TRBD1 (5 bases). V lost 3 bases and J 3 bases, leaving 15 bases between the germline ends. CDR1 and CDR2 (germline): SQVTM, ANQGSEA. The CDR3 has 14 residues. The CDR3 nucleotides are TGCAGCGTTGAGGCTCAGGGCGACGTCTACGAGCAGTACTTC. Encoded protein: CSVEAQGDVYEQYF.

The CDR3 coding sequence is TGTGCCAGCAGTTACTCGGGGGGTGGCGAGGCTTTCTTT. Protein: CASSYSGGGEAFF. The chain couples TRBV6-6 to TRBJ1-1, with a weak D call TRBD1 (5 bases). The germline CDR1 and CDR2 sequences are MNHNY and SVGAGI (reference sequence). V shed 0 bases and J shed 11 bases, with 13 bases lying between them. The CDR3 sequence is 13 residues long.

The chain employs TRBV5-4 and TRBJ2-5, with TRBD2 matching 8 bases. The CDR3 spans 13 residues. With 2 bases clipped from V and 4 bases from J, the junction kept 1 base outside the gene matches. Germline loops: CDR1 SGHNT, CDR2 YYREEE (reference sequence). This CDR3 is CASSFSGVETQYF. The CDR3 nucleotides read TGTGCCAGCAGCTTTAGCGGGGTAGAGACCCAGTACTTC. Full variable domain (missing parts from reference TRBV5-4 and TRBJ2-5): ETGVTQSPTHLIKTRGQQVTLRCSSQSGHNTVSWYQQALGQGPQFIFQYYREEENGRGNFPPRFSGLQFPNYSSELNVNALELDDSALYLCASSFSGVETQYFGPGTRLLVL.

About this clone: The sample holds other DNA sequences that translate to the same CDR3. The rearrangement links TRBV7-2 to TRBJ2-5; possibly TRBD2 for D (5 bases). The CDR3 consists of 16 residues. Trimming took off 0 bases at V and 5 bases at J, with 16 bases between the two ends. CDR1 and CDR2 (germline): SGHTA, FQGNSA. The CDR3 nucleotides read TGTGCCAGCAGCTTAGCGGTTTCGGGTCGGAGGGAGACCCAGTACTTC. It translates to CASSLAVSGRRETQYF.

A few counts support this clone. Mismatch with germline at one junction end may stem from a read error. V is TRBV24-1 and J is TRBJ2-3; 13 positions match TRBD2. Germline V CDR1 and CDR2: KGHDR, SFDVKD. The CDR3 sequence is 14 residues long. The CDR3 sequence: CATSDLGTSGAQDF. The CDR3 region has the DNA TGTGCCACCAGTGATCTTGGGACTAGCGGGGCGCAGGATTTT.

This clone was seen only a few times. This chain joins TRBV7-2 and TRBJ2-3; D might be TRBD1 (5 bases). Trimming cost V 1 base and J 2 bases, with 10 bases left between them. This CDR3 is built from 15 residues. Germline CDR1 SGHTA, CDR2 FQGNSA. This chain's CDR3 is CASSLEGAYTDTQYF. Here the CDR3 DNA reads TGTGCCAGCAGCTTAGAAGGGGCTTACACAGATACGCAGTATTTT. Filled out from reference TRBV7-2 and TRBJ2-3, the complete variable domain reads GAGVSQSPSNKVTEKGKDVELRCDPISGHTALYWYRQSLGQGLEFLIYFQGNSAPDKSGLPSDRFSAERTGGSVSTLTIQRTQQEDSAVYLCASSLEGAYTDTQYFGPGTRLTVL.

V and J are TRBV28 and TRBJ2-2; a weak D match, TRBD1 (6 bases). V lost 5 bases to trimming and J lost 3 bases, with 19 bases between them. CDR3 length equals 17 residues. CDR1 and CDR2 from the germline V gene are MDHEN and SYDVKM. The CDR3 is CASSPSRWGRDTGELFF. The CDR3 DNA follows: TGTGCCAGCAGTCCGTCCCGCTGGGGGCGGGACACCGGGGAGCTGTTTTTT.

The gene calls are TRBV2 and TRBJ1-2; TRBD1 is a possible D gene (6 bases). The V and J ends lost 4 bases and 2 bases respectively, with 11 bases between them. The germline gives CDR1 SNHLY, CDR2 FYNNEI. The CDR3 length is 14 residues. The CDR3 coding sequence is TGTGCCAGCAGTGCCAACAGGGCGAACTATGGCTACACCTTC. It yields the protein CASSANRANYGYTF.

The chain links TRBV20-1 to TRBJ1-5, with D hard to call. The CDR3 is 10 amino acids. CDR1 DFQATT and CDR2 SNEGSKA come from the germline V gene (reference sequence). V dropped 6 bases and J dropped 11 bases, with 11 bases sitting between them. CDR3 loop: CSAGSETQHF. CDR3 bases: TGCAGTGCCGGATCGGAGACCCAGCATTTT.

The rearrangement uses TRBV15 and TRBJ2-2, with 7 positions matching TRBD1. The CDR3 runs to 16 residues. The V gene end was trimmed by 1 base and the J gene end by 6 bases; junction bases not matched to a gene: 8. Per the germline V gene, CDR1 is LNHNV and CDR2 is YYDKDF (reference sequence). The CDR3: CATSRGQGEVAGELFF. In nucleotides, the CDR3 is TGTGCCACCAGCAGAGGACAGGGCGAAGTCGCCGGGGAGCTGTTTTTT.

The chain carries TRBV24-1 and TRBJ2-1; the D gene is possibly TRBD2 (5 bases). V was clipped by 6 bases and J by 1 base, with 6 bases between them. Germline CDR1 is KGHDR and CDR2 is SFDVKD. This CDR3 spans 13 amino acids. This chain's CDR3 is CATSPGSYNEQFF. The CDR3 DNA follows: TGTGCCACCAGTCCGGGATCCTACAATGAGCAGTTCTTC.

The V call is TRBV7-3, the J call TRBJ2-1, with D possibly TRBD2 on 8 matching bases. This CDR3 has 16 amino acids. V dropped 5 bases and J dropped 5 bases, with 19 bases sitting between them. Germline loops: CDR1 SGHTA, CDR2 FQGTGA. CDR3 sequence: CASSTKGAGGDNEQFF. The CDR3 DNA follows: TGTGCCAGCAGCACTAAGGGGGCGGGAGGTGACAATGAGCAGTTCTTC.

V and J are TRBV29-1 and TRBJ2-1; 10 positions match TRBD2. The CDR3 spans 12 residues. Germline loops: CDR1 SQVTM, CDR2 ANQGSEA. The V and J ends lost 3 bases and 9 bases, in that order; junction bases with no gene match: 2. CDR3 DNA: TGCAGCGTTGAGTTAGCGGGAGGTGAGCAGTTCTTC. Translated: CSVELAGGEQFF.

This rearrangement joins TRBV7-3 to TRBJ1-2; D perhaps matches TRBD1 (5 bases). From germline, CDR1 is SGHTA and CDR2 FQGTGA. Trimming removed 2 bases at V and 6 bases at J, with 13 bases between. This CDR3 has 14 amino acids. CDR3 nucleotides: TGTGCCAGCAGCTTAGGGGCAAAATCAGATGGCTACACCTTC. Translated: CASSLGAKSDGYTF.

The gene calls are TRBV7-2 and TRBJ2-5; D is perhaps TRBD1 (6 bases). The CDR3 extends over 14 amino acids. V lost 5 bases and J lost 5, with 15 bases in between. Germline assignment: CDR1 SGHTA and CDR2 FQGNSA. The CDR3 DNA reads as TGTGCCAGCAGCCTATTACAGGGTAGGGAGACCCAGTACTTC. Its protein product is CASSLLQGRETQYF.

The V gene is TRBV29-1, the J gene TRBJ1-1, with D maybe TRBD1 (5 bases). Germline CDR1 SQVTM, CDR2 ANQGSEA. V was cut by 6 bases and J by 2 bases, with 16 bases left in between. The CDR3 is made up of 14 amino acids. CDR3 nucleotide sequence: TGCAGCGTCCCAGACAGTACTACAAACACTGAAGCTTTCTTT. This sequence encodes CSVPDSTTNTEAFF.

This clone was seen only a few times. CDR3 coding DNA: TGTGCCAGCAGTCACGGACAGGGGGGGAATGAGCAGTTCTTC. This translates into CASSHGQGGNEQFF. The rearrangement uses TRBV6-6 and TRBJ2-1; TRBD1 matches at 10 bases. J gave up 7 bases and V 5 bases, and 5 bases lay outside the gene matches. Germline V CDR1 and CDR2: MNHNY, SVGAGI (reference sequence). This CDR3 region has 14 residues.

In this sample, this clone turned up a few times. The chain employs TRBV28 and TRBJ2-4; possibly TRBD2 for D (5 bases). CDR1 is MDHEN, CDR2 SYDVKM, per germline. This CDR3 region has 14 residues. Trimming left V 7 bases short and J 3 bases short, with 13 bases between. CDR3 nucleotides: TGTGCCAGCAATCGGGTGGGGAGCAAAAACATTCAGTACTTC. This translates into CASNRVGSKNIQYF.

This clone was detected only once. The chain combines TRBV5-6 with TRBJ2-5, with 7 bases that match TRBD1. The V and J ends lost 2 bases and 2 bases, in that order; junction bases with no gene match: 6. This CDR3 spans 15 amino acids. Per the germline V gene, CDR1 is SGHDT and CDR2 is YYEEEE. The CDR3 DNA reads TGTGCCAGCAGCTTTGGGACAGACCTACAAGAGACCCAGTACTTC. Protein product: CASSFGTDLQETQYF.

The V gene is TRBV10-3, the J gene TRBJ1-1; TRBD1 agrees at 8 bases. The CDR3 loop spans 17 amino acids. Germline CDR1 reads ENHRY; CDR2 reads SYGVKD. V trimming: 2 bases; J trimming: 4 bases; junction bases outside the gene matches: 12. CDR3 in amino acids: CAISEILQGDVGTEAFF. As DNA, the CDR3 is TGTGCCATCAGTGAGATTCTACAGGGGGATGTTGGCACTGAAGCTTTCTTT.

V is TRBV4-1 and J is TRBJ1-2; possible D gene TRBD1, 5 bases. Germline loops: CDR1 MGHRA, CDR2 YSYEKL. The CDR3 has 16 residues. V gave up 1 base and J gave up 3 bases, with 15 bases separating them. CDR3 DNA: TGCGCCAGCAGCCAAGCGGGGGAAAATGCGGACTATGGCTACACCTTC. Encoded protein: CASSQAGENADYGYTF.

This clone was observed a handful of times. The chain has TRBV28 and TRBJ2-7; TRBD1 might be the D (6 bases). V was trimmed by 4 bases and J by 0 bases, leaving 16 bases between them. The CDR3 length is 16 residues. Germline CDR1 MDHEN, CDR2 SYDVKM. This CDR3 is CASSSPRGMGSYEQYF. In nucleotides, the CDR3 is TGTGCCAGCAGTTCCCCCAGGGGAATGGGCTCCTACGAGCAGTACTTC.

The CDR3 DNA reads as TGTGCCAGCAGTTTATGGACAGGGGTATACGAGCAGTACTTC. Protein sequence: CASSLWTGVYEQYF. V is TRBV6-5 and J is TRBJ2-7, with TRBD1 identical over 9 bases. The CDR3 covers 14 residues. CDR1 is MNHEY, CDR2 SVGAGI, per germline. With V trimmed by 4 bases and J by 4 bases, 5 bases remained unmatched.

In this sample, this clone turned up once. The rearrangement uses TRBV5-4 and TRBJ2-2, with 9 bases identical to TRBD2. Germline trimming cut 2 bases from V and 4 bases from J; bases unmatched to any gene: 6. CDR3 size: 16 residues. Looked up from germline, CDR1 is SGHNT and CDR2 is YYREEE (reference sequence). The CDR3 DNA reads TGTGCCAGCAGCTTTCCCCTAGCGGGATTCACCGGGGAGCTGTTTTTT. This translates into CASSFPLAGFTGELFF.

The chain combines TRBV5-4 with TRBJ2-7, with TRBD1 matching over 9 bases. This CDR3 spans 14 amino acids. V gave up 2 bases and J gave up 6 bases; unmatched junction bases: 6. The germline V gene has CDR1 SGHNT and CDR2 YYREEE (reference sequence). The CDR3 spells CASSFGTGSFEQYF. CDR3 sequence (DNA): TGTGCCAGCAGCTTCGGGACAGGGTCTTTCGAGCAGTACTTC.

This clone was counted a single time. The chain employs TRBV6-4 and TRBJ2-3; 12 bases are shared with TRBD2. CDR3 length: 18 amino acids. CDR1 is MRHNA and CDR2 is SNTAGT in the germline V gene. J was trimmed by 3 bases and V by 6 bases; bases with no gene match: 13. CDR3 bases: TGTGCCAGCAGCCCCAGACCTAGCGGGAGGGCCTTTACAGATACGCAGTATTTT. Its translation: CASSPRPSGRAFTDTQYF.

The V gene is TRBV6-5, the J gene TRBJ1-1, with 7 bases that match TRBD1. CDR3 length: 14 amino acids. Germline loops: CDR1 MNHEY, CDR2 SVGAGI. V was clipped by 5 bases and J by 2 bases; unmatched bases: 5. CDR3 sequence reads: CASSRTGINTEAFF. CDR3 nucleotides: TGTGCCAGCAGTAGGACAGGTATTAACACTGAAGCTTTCTTT.

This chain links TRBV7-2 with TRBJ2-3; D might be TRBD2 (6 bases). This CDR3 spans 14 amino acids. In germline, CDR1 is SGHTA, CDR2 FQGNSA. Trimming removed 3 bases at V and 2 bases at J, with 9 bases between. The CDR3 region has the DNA TGTGCCAGCAGCTTTCGGACTAACACAGATACGCAGTATTTT. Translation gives CASSFRTNTDTQYF.

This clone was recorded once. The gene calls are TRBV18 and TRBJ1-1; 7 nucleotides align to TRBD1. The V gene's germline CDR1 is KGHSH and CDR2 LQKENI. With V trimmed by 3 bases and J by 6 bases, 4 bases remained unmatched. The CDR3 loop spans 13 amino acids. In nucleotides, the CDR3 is TGTGCCAGCTCACCCGCTACAGGGGCTGAAGCTTTCTTT. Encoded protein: CASSPATGAEAFF.

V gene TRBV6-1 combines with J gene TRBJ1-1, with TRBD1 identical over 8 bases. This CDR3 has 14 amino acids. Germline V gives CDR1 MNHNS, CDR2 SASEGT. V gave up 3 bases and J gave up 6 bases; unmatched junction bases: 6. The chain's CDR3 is CASSDRGRLPEAFF. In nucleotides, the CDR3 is TGTGCCAGCAGTGACAGGGGGCGTTTACCTGAAGCTTTCTTT.

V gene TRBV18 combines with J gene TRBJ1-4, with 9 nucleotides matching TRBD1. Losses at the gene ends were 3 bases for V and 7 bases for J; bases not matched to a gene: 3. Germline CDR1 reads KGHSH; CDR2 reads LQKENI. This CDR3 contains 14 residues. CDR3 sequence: CASSPTGGGEKLFF. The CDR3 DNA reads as TGTGCCAGCTCACCGACAGGGGGTGGTGAAAAACTGTTTTTT.